Described below is a single T cell receptor (beta chain) sequence and its context. The antigen is not known. Quantitative 5'-RACE with molecular barcodes generated TCR beta libraries. TCRdb processed the 5' RACE reads anew with MiXCR; each CDR3 protein has one entry. The top ten clones hold about 19% of a sample with about 750,000 distinct CDR3 sequences, around 19% of them seen once. This sample stems from a study of CD8 T cells in ankylosing spondylitis. This CDR3 region has 14 residues. The germline V gene has CDR1 LNHDA and CDR2 SQIVND (reference sequence). V was pared by 3 bases and J by 4 bases, with 3 bases of the junction left unmatched. Findings and caveats of the study: Previous work reported some of these motif variants in the synovial fluid and blood of reactive arthritis. In ankylosing spondylitis blood, a motif of 7 to 9 highly homologous TCR beta variants appeared characteristic. Significantly higher representation of disease-linked clones was reported for matched ankylosing spondylitis synovial fluid.

The receptor was isolated from a male donor with ankylosing spondylitis. Sequencing was done on a sample of blood, either unsorted or a sorted T cell fraction (not recorded which). V and J are TRBV19 and TRBJ1-1, with TRBD1 identical over 9 bases. The CDR3 loop reads CASSMWTGVTEAFF. The CDR3 nucleotides are TGTGCCAGTAGTATGTGGACAGGGGTCACTGAAGCTTTCTTT. Full variable domain (outside the CDR3, taken from reference TRBV19 and TRBJ1-1): DGGITQSPKYLFRKEGQNVTLSCEQNLNHDAMYWYRQDPGQGLRLIYYSQIVNDFQKGDIAEGYSVSREKKESFPLTVTSAQKNPTAFYLCASSMWTGVTEAFFGQGTRLTVV.